This T cell receptor (beta chain) was retrieved from a study of T cells in Graves' hyperthyroidism and ophthalmopathy. Study findings and constraints: From stable hyperthyroidism, ophthalmopathy was separated by a 13 V-J model. Ophthalmopathy prediction by the model preceded onset by a median roughly 6 months.

Amplified TCR beta CDR3 regions derived from RNA transcripts. HTBI primers were the set used in a first-round RT-PCR of the TCR CDR3. TCRdb re-called the multiplex PCR reads with MiXCR, one entry per CDR3 protein. The table shows 480,000 or so distinct CDR3 sequences, with 46% occurring only once. Clinical symptoms, serum thyroxine, TRAb, thyroid ultrasound and orbital computed tomography informed diagnoses. Worth noting for this clonotype: Its matching antigen is unknown.

The CDR3 runs to 16 residues. Trimming took off 1 base at V and 2 bases at J, with 14 bases between the two ends. Germline V gene sequence: CDR1 LGHDT, CDR2 YNNKEL (reference sequence). The sequenced material came from peripheral blood or thyroid tissue (not recorded which). The clonotype originates from an adult woman with Graves' disease, either hyperthyroidism or ophthalmopathy (not recorded which). The chain links TRBV3-1 to TRBJ1-1; D ambiguous. The CDR3 DNA reads TGTGCCAGCAGCCAAGGATTGACCGTTACAAACACTGAAGCTTTCTTT. Its protein is CASSQGLTVTNTEAFF.